This TCR beta chain was documented in a study of OX40 agonist ivuxolimab in advanced cancers. Study overall: All patients had ivuxolimab intravenously every 2 weeks at 0.01 to 10 mg/kg.

This CDR3 is 13 amino acids long. CDR1 SGHDN and CDR2 FVKESK come from the germline V gene. The ends were cut back, 1 base at V and 5 bases at J, with 9 bases in the middle. Data came from immunoSEQ multiplex PCR; TCRdb stores just in-frame clones and leaves some out. The sample lists roughly 73,000 clones, about 90% occurring once. This clone appeared a single time. Its antigen remains unknown. Patients were excluded for autoimmune disease history or systemic immunosuppression. Study results and limitations: Near-lowest levels of clonal expansion characterized partial responders at 0.1-3.0 mg/kg. Nonresponders included some who also had low normalized T-cell clonal expansion.

Here the sequenced sample was CD4+ or CD8+ T cells sorted from blood, taken in a trial of the OX40 agonist ivuxolimab. The TCR comes from an adult with an advanced solid tumor such as melanoma, head and neck, liver or kidney cancer. V is TRBV14 and J is TRBJ2-7; no clear D. CDR3 DNA sequence: TGTGCCAGCAGCCAAGGAGATCCTAACGAGCAGTACTTC. As protein: CASSQGDPNEQYF.